The rows below give T cell receptor beta chains drawn from one sample of a study of T cell responses to AZD1222 COVID-19 vaccine. Using immunoSEQ multiplex PCR, the repertoire was profiled, and TCRdb retains in-frame clones only, with some absent. The data contain under 150,000 clones, around 93% of them seen just once; the ten biggest clones take up 2.5% to 3.5%. The input for sequencing was peripheral blood, taken on day 0 of AZD1222 vaccination. These TCRs come from an adult in good health. CDR3s include the opening cysteine and the closing phenylalanine or tryptophan. The D gene is left open where the match is weak. For some rows the clone size is stated as once, few or many, or as a class when expanded; others skip it.

cdr3_aa	cdr3_nt	j_call	clone_size	d_call	cdr3_length	v_call
CASSLRQPLAKNIQYF	TGCGCCAGCAGTCTAAGACAGCCCCTAGCCAAAAACATTCAGTACTTC	TRBJ2-4	-	-	16	TRBV4-1
CASSYVAGGPRRELFF	TGTGCCAGCTCATATGTAGCGGGAGGCCCCCGCCGGGAGCTGTTTTTT	TRBJ2-2	-	TRBD2	16	TRBV18
CASSDGRGFNQPQHF	TGTGCCAGCAGCGATGGCCGGGGGTTCAATCAGCCCCAGCATTTT	TRBJ1-5	-	-	15	TRBV5-4
CASRTGGSSYEQYF	TGTGCCAGTAGGACTGGCGGGAGCTCCTACGAGCAGTACTTC	TRBJ2-7	-	TRBD2	14	TRBV19
CASSSSGTLPSRSYEQYF	TGTGCCAGCAGCTCTTCTGGGACTCTCCCCTCTAGATCCTACGAGCAGTACTTC	TRBJ2-7	once	-	18	TRBV11-2
CASSGGLQPQHF	TGTGCCAGCTCAGGGGGACTACAGCCCCAGCATTTT	TRBJ1-5	-	-	12	TRBV18
CASSPGNTEAFF	TGTGCCAGCAGTCCAGGGAACACTGAAGCTTTCTTT	TRBJ1-1	-	-	12	TRBV11-3
CASSDSASTDTQYF	TGTGCCAGCAGTGACTCTGCTAGCACAGATACGCAGTATTTT	TRBJ2-3	-	-	14	TRBV5-6
CASSLHPGQNSPLHF	TGTGCCAGCAGCTTACATCCAGGGCAGAATTCACCCCTCCACTTT	TRBJ1-6	-	-	15	TRBV11-2
CASSVASGLANTEAFF	TGTGCCAGCAGCGTAGCCTCCGGGCTCGCGAACACTGAAGCTTTCTTT	TRBJ1-1	-	-	16	TRBV9
CASSDIGQGYEQYF	TGTGCCAGCAGTGATATCGGGCAGGGCTACGAGCAGTACTTC	TRBJ2-7	-	-	14	TRBV2
CASSKEGFPPDQPQHF	TGTGCCAGCAGCAAAGAGGGATTTCCTCCCGATCAGCCCCAGCATTTT	TRBJ1-5	-	-	16	TRBV21-1
CASSTKREGPETQYF	TGTGCCAGCAGCACTAAGCGGGAGGGCCCGGAGACCCAGTACTTC	TRBJ2-5	-	TRBD2	15	TRBV5-4
CASSVLLAGPTGELFF	TGTGCCAGCAGTGTTCTACTAGCGGGACCTACCGGGGAGCTGTTTTTT	TRBJ2-2	-	TRBD2	16	TRBV6-1
CASSSGLAHEQFF	TGTGCCAGCAGTTCGGGACTAGCGCATGAGCAGTTCTTC	TRBJ2-1	-	TRBD2	13	TRBV12-3/TRBV12-4
CASSVLGYEQYF	TGCGCCAGCAGCGTACTGGGCTACGAGCAGTACTTC	TRBJ2-7	-	-	12	TRBV5-1
CASSPEFSGNTIYF	TGTGCCAGCAGTCCGGAGTTCTCTGGAAACACCATATATTTT	TRBJ1-3	-	-	14	TRBV6-5
CASSESQPQHF	TGTGCCAGCAGTGAAAGTCAGCCCCAGCATTTT	TRBJ1-5	-	-	11	TRBV6-1
CASSQTNRNTGELFF	TGTGCCAGCAGCCAGACTAACAGGAACACCGGGGAGCTGTTTTTT	TRBJ2-2	-	-	15	TRBV3-1/TRBV3-2
CASSYPGDYGYTF	TGCGCCAGCAGCTACCCAGGGGACTATGGCTACACCTTC	TRBJ1-2	-	-	13	TRBV5-1
CASSFGRGYGYTF	TGTGCCAGCAGTTTCGGACGGGGGTATGGCTACACCTTC	TRBJ1-2	few	-	13	TRBV27
CASSPQIAGAYEQYF	TGTGCCAGCAGCCCCCAGATCGCGGGCGCCTACGAGCAGTACTTC	TRBJ2-7	-	-	15	TRBV28
CSAMYLDFLIF	TGCAGTGCTATGTACTTGGACTTCCTCATCTTC	TRBJ2-7	-	-	11	TRBV20-1
CAIRGQASEPQHF	TGTGCCATCAGGGGACAGGCGAGTGAGCCCCAGCATTTT	TRBJ1-5	-	TRBD1	13	TRBV10-3
CASSTARLASTDTQYF	TGTGCCAGCAGCACGGCCCGGCTAGCGAGCACAGATACGCAGTATTTT	TRBJ2-3	-	-	16	TRBV7-8
CASINTFDYGYTF	TGTGCCAGCATCAACACCTTTGACTATGGCTACACCTTC	TRBJ1-2	-	-	13	TRBV7-9
CASSPRGGGIYEQYF	TGTGCCAGCAGCCCACGAGGGGGGGGTATCTACGAGCAGTACTTC	TRBJ2-7	-	-	15	TRBV7-2
CAALGAWATNEKLFF	TGTGCCGCCCTAGGGGCCTGGGCAACTAATGAAAAACTGTTTTTT	TRBJ1-4	-	-	15	TRBV7-9
CASRLAAGVPYEQYF	TGTGCAAGTCGCTTAGCGGCGGGAGTCCCCTACGAGCAGTACTTC	TRBJ2-7	-	-	15	TRBV12-2
CASSFMVDPSTDTQYF	TGTGCCAGCAGTTTTATGGTCGACCCTAGCACAGATACGCAGTATTTT	TRBJ2-3	-	-	16	TRBV28
CASSSGPENGYTF	TGTGCCAGCAGTTCGGGGCCCGAGAATGGCTACACCTTC	TRBJ1-2	-	-	13	TRBV6-5
CASSAGQGRTEAFF	TGCGCCAGCAGCGCGGGACAAGGCCGCACTGAAGCTTTCTTT	TRBJ1-1	-	-	14	TRBV5-1
CASSLSRGTEAFF	TGTGCCAGCAGCTTATCCCGGGGGACTGAAGCTTTCTTT	TRBJ1-1	-	-	13	TRBV7-9
CAWRVHTRANTIYF	TGTGCCTGGAGAGTGCATACCCGGGCAAACACCATATATTTT	TRBJ1-3	-	-	14	TRBV30
CASSLVGGESNQPQHF	TGTGCCAGCAGCTTAGTAGGGGGCGAGAGCAATCAGCCCCAGCATTTT	TRBJ1-5	-	TRBD1	16	TRBV7-2
CASSLGGNYGYTF	TGTGCCAGCAGCTTAGGGGGCAACTATGGCTACACCTTC	TRBJ1-2	-	-	13	TRBV7-3
CASSGTADARTQYF	TGTGCCAGCAGTGGGACAGCGGACGCAAGAACCCAGTACTTC	TRBJ2-5	-	TRBD1	14	TRBV9
CASSSRQQGTVDTQYF	TGCGCCAGCAGCTCGCGACAACAGGGGACGGTAGATACGCAGTATTTT	TRBJ2-3	once	TRBD1	16	TRBV5-1
CASSASGGISGELFF	TGTGCCAGCAGCGCTAGCGGGGGTATCAGCGGGGAGCTGTTTTTT	TRBJ2-2	-	TRBD2	15	TRBV9
CASSARPDRGHGGYTF	TGTGCCAGCAGCGCCCGACCCGACAGGGGGCACGGTGGCTACACCTTC	TRBJ1-2	-	TRBD1	16	TRBV9